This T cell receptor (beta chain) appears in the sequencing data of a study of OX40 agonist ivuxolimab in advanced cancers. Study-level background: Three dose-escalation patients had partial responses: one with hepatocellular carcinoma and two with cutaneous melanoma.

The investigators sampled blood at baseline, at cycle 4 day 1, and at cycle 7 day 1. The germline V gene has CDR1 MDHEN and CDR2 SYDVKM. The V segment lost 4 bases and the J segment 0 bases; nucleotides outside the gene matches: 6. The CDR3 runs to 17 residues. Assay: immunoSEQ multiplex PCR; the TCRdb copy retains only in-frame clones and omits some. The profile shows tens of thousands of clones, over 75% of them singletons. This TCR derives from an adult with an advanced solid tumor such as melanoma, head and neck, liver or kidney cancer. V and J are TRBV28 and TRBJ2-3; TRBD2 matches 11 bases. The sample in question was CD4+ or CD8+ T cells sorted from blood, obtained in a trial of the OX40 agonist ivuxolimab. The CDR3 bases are TGTGCCAGCAGTTCTACCCGACTAGCGGGGAGCACAGATACGCAGTATTTT. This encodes CASSSTRLAGSTDTQYF.